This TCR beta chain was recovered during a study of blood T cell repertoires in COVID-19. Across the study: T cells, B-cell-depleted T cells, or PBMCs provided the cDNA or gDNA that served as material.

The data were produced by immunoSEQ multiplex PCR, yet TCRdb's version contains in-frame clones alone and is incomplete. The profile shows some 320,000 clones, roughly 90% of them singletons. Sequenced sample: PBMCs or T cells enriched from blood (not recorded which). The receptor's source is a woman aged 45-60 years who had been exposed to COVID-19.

The CDR3 sequence: CASRRGPLGNQPQHF. The CDR3 DNA sequence: TGTGCCAGCCGGAGGGGGCCTCTGGGCAATCAGCCCCAGCATTTT. The chain couples TRBV6-5 to TRBJ1-5, with TRBD1 matching 7 bases. The V gene's germline CDR1 is MNHEY and CDR2 SVGAGI. Trimming cost V 8 bases and J 2 bases; bases outside gene matches: 9. This CDR3 comprises 15 residues.